This T cell receptor beta chain is drawn from a study of T cells in Graves' hyperthyroidism and ophthalmopathy. General observations from the study: Progression to ophthalmopathy was predicted a median of about 6.6 months early.

The source of the PBMCs was around 9 ml of fresh peripheral blood. The CDR3 consists of 14 residues. The germline gives CDR1 SGHAT, CDR2 FQNNGV. Trimming removed 3 bases from V and 3 bases from J, with 8 bases in between. Using RNA transcripts as the source, TCR beta CDR3 regions were amplified. Initially, a first-round RT-PCR of the TCR CDR3 employed the HTBI primer set. TCRdb re-called the multiplex PCR reads through MiXCR, storing one row per CDR3 protein. The repertoire holds approximately 260,000 distinct CDR3 sequences, with roughly 15% as singletons. This clonotype appeared many times. Its specificity is not known.

This clonotype was obtained from a woman between 50 and 59 years old with Graves' hyperthyroidism that later progressed to Graves' ophthalmopathy. This chain links TRBV11-2 with TRBJ2-2; no firm D call. Sequencing was carried out using blood. CDR3 residues: CASSFGSHTGELFF. CDR3 DNA sequence: TGTGCCAGCAGCTTCGGCAGCCACACCGGGGAGCTGTTTTTT.